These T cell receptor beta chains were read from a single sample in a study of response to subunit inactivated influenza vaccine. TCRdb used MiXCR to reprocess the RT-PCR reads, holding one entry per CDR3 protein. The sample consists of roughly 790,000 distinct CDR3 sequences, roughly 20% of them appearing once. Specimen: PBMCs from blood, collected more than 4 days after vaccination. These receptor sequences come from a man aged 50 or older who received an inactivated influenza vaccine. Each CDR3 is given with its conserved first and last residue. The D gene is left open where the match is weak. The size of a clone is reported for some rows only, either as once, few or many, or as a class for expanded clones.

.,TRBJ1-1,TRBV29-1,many,CSVVREVTEAFF,TGCAGCGTTGTCAGGGAGGTTACTGAAGCTTTCTTT
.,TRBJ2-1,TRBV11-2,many,CASSLDRNNEQFF,TGTGCCAGCAGCCTGGACAGAAACAATGAGCAGTTCTTC
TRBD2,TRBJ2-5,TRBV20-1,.,CSARSGTSGAQETQYF,TGCAGTGCTAGATCGGGGACTAGCGGTGCTCAAGAGACCCAGTACTTC
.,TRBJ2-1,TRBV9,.,CASSVGVSEGNEQFF,TGTGCCAGCAGCGTAGGGGTTAGCGAAGGCAATGAGCAGTTCTTC
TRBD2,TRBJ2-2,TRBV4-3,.,CASSQDWGLAATGELFF,TGCGCCAGCAGCCAAGATTGGGGACTAGCGGCCACCGGGGAGCTGTTTTTT
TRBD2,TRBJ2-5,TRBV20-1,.,CSGTYFGTTLETQYF,TGCAGTGGCACGTACTTCGGGACTACGCTGGAGACCCAGTACTTC
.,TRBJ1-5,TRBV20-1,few,CSALKGTTQPQHF,TGCAGTGCTCTCAAGGGGACGACCCAGCCCCAGCATTTT
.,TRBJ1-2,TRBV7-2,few,CASSLVRRANYGYTF,TGTGCCAGCAGCTTAGTCAGGAGAGCTAACTATGGCTACACCTTC
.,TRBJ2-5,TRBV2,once,CASSELMGLETQYF,TGTGCCAGCAGTGAACTGATGGGGCTAGAGACCCAGTACTTC
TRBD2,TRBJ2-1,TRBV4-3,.,CASSQTSGRVNEQFF,TGCGCCAGCAGCCAAACTAGCGGGAGAGTCAATGAGCAGTTCTTC
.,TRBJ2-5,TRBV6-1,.,CASNSRVQETQYF,TGTGCCAGCAATAGCCGAGTTCAAGAGACCCAGTACTTC
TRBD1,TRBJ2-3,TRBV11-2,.,CASSFDREYADTQYF,TGTGCCAGCAGCTTCGACAGGGAGTACGCAGATACGCAGTATTTT
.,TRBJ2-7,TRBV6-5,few,CASSYSGGGEQYF,TGTGCCAGCAGTTACTCCGGGGGAGGTGAGCAGTACTTC
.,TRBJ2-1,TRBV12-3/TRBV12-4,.,CASSPLGAGMDEQFF,TGTGCCAGCAGTCCACTGGGGGCCGGGATGGATGAGCAGTTCTTC
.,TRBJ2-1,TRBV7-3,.,CASRSNLAGEQFF,TGTGCCAGCAGGTCTAATCTAGCAGGCGAGCAGTTCTTC
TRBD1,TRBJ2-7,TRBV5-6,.,CASSGLDRESYEQYF,TGTGCCAGCAGCGGGCTGGACAGGGAAAGCTACGAGCAGTACTTC
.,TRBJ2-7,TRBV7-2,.,CASSLVFLNPSYEQYF,TGTGCCAGCAGCTTAGTGTTTCTCAACCCGTCCTACGAGCAGTACTTC
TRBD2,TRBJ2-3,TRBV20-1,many,CSFTPAGGADTQYF,TGCAGTTTCACCCCCGCCGGGGGGGCGGATACGCAGTATTTT
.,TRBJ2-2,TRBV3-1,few,CASSADREAGELFF,TGTGCCAGCAGCGCAGACAGGGAGGCCGGGGAGCTGTTTTTT
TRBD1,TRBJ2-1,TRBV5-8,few,CASSLRGQGAEQFF,TGTGCCAGCAGCTTGCGGGGACAGGGGGCTGAGCAGTTCTTC
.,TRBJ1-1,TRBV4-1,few,CASSQDRYKSTEAFF,TGCGCCAGCAGCCAAGATCGCTACAAGAGCACTGAAGCTTTCTTT
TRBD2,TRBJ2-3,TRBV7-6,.,CASSSGTSGRQDTQYF,TGTGCCAGCAGCTCTGGGACTAGCGGGAGGCAAGATACGCAGTATTTT
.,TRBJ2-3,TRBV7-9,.,CASSLDGFTQYF,TGTGCCAGCAGCTTGGATGGGTTTACGCAGTATTTT
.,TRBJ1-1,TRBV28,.,CASSSGPVSTEAFF,TGTGCCAGCAGTTCGGGACCAGTTTCCACTGAAGCTTTCTTT
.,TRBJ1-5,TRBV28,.,CASSPPPGRGLTAQHF,TGTGCCAGCAGTCCACCCCCTGGTCGGGGACTTACGGCCCAGCATTTT
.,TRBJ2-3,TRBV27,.,CASRNRQNTDTQYF,TGTGCCAGCAGAAACCGACAGAACACAGATACGCAGTATTTT
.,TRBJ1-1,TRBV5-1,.,CASSLDGQPGMNTEAFF,TGCGCCAGCAGCTTGGATGGGCAGCCGGGAATGAACACTGAAGCTTTCTTT
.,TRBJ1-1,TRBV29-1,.,CSVDGGNTEAFF,TGCAGCGTTGACGGGGGCAACACTGAAGCTTTCTTT
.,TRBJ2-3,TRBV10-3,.,CAISESGQPDTQYF,TGTGCCATCAGTGAGTCCGGACAGCCAGATACGCAGTATTTT
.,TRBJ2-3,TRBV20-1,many,CSARAFRGLSDTQYF,TGCAGTGCTAGAGCATTCCGGGGGCTATCAGATACGCAGTATTTT
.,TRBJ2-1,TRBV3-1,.,CASSQGTGRYNEQFF,TGTGCCAGCAGCCAAGGAACGGGAAGATACAATGAGCAGTTCTTC
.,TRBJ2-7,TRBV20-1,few,CSARKARGWGNEQYF,TGCAGTGCTAGGAAGGCTCGGGGTTGGGGGAACGAGCAGTACTTC
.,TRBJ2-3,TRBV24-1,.,CTTSETDTQYF,TGTACCACCAGTGAAACAGATACGCAGTATTTT
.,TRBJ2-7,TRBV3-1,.,CASSQWGAEQYF,TGTGCCAGCAGCCAATGGGGGGCCGAGCAGTACTTC
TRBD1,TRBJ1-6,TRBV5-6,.,CASSPGTAKLEVALHF,TGTGCCAGCAGCCCGGGGACAGCTAAACTGGAGGTGGCCCTCCACTTT
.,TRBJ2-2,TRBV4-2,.,CASSQDRLVLGELFF,TGTGCCAGCAGCCAAGATCGATTGGTACTCGGGGAGCTGTTTTTT
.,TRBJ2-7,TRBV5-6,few,CASRVGRNYEQYF,TGTGCCAGCAGGGTCGGACGGAACTACGAGCAGTACTTC
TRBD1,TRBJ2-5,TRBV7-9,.,CASSAGTGPLETQYF,TGTGCCAGCAGCGCCGGGACAGGGCCGTTGGAGACCCAGTACTTC
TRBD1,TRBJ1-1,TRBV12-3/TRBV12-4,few,CASSNRGLSTEAFF,TGTGCCAGCAGTAACAGGGGGCTAAGCACTGAAGCTTTCTTT